By sample fraction, the clone carrying this T cell receptor beta chain is medium-sized. Its specificity is not known. The data derive from a study of CD4+ T cells in melanoma. There are 14 residues in the CDR3. The V segment lost 5 bases and the J segment 5 bases; nucleotides outside the gene matches: 6. The germline CDR1 and CDR2 sequences are MNHEY and SMNVEV (reference sequence). Repertoires were generated with immunoSEQ multiplex PCR, while TCRdb's copy carries only in-frame clones and drops some. The sample carries about 9,000 clones, about two thirds recorded once. Study-wide points: CD8+ T cell, macrophage and B cell function reportedly correlated with neoantigen-specific CD4+ T cells. In melanoma, neoantigen-specific CD4+ T cells reportedly differed in differentiation state.

The source is a human donor with melanoma. The rearrangement uses TRBV27 and TRBJ1-5; 7 bases align to TRBD1. Input material: cells from a culture (not recorded whether cultured in vitro). The CDR3 protein is CASSRSQGDQPQHF. As DNA, the CDR3 is TGTGCCAGCAGTAGGAGTCAGGGGGATCAGCCCCAGCATTTT.